This T cell receptor beta chain originates from a study of cytotoxic CD8 clonotypes in ibrutinib-treated CLL. As for this clone: Its specificity is not known.

Study findings and constraints: The study sampled sustained-remission and progressing patients at different times.

The CDR3 extends over 14 amino acids. The V end was cut by 1 base, the J end by 6 bases, with 13 bases between. Germline CDR1 and CDR2: MDHEN and SYDVKM. Repertoires were generated with immunoSEQ multiplex PCR, while TCRdb's copy carries only in-frame clones and drops some. The table includes approximately 7,100 clones, around four fifths detected once. This receptor was taken from a human donor with chronic lymphocytic leukemia. This chain connects TRBV28 to TRBJ2-7; D is perhaps TRBD2 (5 bases). Material: PBMCs, obtained before ibrutinib treatment. The CDR3 reads CASSLSLRAGEQYF. DNA of the CDR3: TGTGCCAGCAGTTTATCTCTGCGGGCAGGCGAGCAGTACTTC.